This T cell receptor (beta chain) was captured in a study of immune heterogeneity within non-small cell lung tumors. Study observations and caveats: Local T-cell clonality tracked moderately but significantly with local tumor mutational burden, giving an R of approximately 0.3. The study found identical dominant CDR3 beta clonotypes recurring across tumor sites within a patient, alongside site-unique high-frequency clones.

The V gene's germline CDR1 is MNHEY and CDR2 SVGEGT. The CDR3 contains 14 residues. The authors amplified TCR beta CDR3 by multiplex PCR with 32 V and 13 J primers. Via MiXCR, TCRdb re-called the multiplex PCR reads, giving one row per CDR3 protein. The data hold some 10,000 distinct CDR3 sequences, with 25% to 30% observed a single time. As concerns this clonotype: Its antigen is not identified. At one boundary the junction diverges from the germline segment, which might be a read error.

Template came from bulk tumor genomic DNA, at roughly 610 ng per sample. Taken during surgery, several biopsies per primary tumor were spaced as far apart as possible within the tumor mass. Patients with untreated, newly diagnosed non-small cell lung cancer underwent curative surgery. The TCR sequence derives from a woman in her sixties or seventies with non-small cell lung cancer. The specimen sequenced was lung tumor tissue. This sequence joins TRBV6-2 or TRBV6-3 and TRBJ1-1; possibly TRBD1 for D (6 bases). As DNA, the CDR3 is TGTGCCAGCAGTTATTCTAGGGGGAGTATCGAGCAGCACTTC. As protein: CASSYSRGSIEQHF.